The T cell receptor (beta chain) under discussion was sequenced for a study of T cell repertoires in cytomegalovirus infection. In the study overall: Public TCR beta signatures were indicative of both CMV infection and a matching HLA type.

Regarding the study as a whole: Clonotypes of TCR beta that were HLA-C-restricted and CMV-specific dominated the ex vivo response. People with CMV and the relevant HLA were identified by cumulative public TCR beta family frequency.

TCRdb recomputed calls from the reads with MiXCR, one row per CDR3 protein. Among around 140,000 distinct CDR3 sequences, 25% to 35% were seen once, and the ten largest hold roughly 47%. This clonotype appeared many times. Its target is unknown. Trimming left V 1 base short and J 5 bases short, with 11 bases between. Germline lookup yields CDR1 SGHTA and CDR2 FQGNSA. The CDR3 extends over 14 amino acids. J is TRBJ2-5 and V is TRBV7-2; possibly TRBD1 or TRBD2 for D (5 bases each). This receptor was identified in a human donor in good health (CMV status not recorded). Some clones in this sample may be carry-over from other donors' samples. The sequenced sample was CD8+ T cells from cultured PBMCs, obtained from culture after CMV antigen stimulation. The CDR3 is CASSLGGFGETQYF. The CDR3, as DNA: TGTGCCAGCAGCTTAGGGGGGTTCGGGGAGACCCAGTACTTC.